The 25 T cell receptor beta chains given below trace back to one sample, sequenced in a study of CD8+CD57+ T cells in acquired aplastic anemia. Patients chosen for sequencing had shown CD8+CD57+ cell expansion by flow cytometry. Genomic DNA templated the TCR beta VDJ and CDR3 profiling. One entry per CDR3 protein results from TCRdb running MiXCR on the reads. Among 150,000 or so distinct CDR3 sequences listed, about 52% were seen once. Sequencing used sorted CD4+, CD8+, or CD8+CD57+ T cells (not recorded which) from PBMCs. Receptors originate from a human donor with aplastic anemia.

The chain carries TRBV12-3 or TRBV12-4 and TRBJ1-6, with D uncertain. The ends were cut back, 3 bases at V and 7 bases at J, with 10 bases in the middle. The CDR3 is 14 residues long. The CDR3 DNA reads TGTGCCAGCAGTTTGAGCGGAAACAATTCACCCCTCCACTTT. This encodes CASSLSGNNSPLHF.

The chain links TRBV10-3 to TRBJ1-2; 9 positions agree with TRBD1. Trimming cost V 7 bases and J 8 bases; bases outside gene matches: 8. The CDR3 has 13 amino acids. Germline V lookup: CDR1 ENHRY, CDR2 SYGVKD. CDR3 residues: CAITSQGAEGYTF. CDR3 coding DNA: TGTGCCATCACCTCACAGGGGGCTGAGGGCTACACCTTC.

The chain's CDR3 is CASSLDRVYGYTF. CDR3 sequence (DNA): TGTGCCAGCAGTTTAGACAGGGTGTATGGCTACACCTTC. The J gene is TRBJ1-2, the V gene TRBV5-6; 7 bases align to TRBD1. From germline, CDR1 is SGHDT and CDR2 YYEEEE. The CDR3 sequence is 13 residues long. The junction had 6 bases not matched to a gene; V was cut back by 5 bases and J by 5 bases.

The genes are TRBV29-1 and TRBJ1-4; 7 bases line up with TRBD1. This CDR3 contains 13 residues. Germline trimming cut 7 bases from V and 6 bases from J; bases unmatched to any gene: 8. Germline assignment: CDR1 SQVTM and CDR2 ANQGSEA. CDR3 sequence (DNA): TGCAGCGCGGGGAGGACAGGTTATGAAAAACTGTTTTTT. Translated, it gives CSAGRTGYEKLFF.

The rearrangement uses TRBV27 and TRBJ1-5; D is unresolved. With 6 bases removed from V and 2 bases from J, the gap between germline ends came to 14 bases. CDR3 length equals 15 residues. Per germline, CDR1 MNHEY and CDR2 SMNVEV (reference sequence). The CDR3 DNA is TGTGCCAGCAGAAGCAGTACGACGGGCAATCAGCCCCAGCATTTT. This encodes CASRSSTTGNQPQHF.

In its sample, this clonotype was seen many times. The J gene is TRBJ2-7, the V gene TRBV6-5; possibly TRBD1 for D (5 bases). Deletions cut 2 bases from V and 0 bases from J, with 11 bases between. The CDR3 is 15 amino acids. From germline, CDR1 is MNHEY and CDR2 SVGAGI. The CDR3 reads CASSYGADSSYEQYF. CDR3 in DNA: TGTGCCAGCAGTTACGGGGCGGATAGCTCCTACGAGCAGTACTTC.

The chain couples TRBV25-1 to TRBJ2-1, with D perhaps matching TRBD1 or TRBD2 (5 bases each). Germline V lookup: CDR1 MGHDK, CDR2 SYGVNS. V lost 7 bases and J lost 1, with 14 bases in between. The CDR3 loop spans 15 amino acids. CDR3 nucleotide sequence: TGTGCCAGCACCTCCGCTGGGGGATCCTACAATGAGCAGTTCTTC. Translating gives CASTSAGGSYNEQFF. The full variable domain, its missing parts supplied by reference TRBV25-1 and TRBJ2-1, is EADIYQTPRYLVIGTGKKITLECSQTMGHDKMYWYQQDPGMELHLIHYSYGVNSTEKGDLSSESTVSRIRTEHFPLTLESARPSHTSQYLCASTSAGGSYNEQFFGPGTRLTVL.

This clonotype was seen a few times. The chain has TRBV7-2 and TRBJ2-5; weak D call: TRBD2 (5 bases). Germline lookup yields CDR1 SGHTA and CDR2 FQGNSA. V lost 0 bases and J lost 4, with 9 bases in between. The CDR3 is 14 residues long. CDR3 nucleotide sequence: TGTGCCAGCAGCTTAGCGGGAGCCCCAGAGACCCAGTACTTC. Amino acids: CASSLAGAPETQYF.

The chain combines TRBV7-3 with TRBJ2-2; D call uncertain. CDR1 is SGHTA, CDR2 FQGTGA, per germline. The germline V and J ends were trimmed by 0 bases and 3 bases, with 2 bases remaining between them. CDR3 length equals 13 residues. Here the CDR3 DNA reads TGTGCCAGCAGCTTAACCCACACCGGGGAGCTGTTTTTT. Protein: CASSLTHTGELFF.

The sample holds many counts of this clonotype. This CDR3 reads CASSPRIKTYEQYF. The CDR3 DNA is TGTGCCAGTAGTCCCCGGATTAAAACCTACGAGCAGTACTTC. The J gene is TRBJ2-7, the V gene TRBV19; the D is unclear. V was shortened by 5 bases and J by 2 bases, with 13 bases between the two germline ends. There are 14 residues in the CDR3. Germline loops: CDR1 LNHDA, CDR2 SQIVND (reference sequence).

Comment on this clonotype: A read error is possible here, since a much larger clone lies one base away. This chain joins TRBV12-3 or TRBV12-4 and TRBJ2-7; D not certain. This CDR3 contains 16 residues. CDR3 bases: TGTGCCAGCAGTTTATGGGCCCTAAACGAATCCTACGAGCGGTACTTC. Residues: CASSLWALNESYERYF.

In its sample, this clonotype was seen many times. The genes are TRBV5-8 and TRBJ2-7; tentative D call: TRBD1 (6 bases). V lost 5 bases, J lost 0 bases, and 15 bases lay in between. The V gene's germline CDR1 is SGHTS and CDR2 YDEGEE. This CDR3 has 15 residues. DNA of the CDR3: TGTGCCAGCAGGGGGGAGTGGGGGCCCTCCTACGAGCAGTACTTC. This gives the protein CASRGEWGPSYEQYF.

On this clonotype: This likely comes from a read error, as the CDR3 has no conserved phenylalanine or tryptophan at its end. Written as DNA, the CDR3 is TGCGCCAGCAGCCAAACTAGCTCCTATAATTCACCCCTCCACTCT. Translated, it gives CASSQTSSYNSPLHS. This chain links TRBV4-3 with TRBJ1-6; D is uncertain. V was shortened by 2 bases and J by 0 bases, with 5 bases between the two germline ends. Per germline, CDR1 LGHNA and CDR2 YSLEER. The length of the CDR3 is 15 residues.

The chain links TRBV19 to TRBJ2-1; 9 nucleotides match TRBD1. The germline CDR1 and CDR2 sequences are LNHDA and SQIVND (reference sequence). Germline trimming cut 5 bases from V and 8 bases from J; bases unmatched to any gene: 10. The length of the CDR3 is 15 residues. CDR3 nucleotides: TGTGCCAGTAGTCCGGGGACAGGGAGGTCAGATGAGCAGTTCTTC. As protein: CASSPGTGRSDEQFF. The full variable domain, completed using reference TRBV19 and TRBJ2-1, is DGGITQSPKYLFRKEGQNVTLSCEQNLNHDAMYWYRQDPGQGLRLIYYSQIVNDFQKGDIAEGYSVSREKKESFPLTVTSAQKNPTAFYLCASSPGTGRSDEQFFGPGTRLTVL.

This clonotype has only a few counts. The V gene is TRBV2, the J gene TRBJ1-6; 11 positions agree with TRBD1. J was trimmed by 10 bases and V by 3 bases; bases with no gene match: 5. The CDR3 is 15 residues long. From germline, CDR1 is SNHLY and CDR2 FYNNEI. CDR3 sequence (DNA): TGTGCCAGCAGTGAGGGGACAGGGGGTAGGTCACCCCTCCACTTT. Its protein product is CASSEGTGGRSPLHF.

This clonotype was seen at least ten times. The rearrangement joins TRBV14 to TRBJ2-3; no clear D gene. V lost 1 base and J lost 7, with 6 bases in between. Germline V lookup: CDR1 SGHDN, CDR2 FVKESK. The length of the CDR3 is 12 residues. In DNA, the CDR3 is TGTGCCAGCAGCCAAGTCCTACATACGCAGTATTTT. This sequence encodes CASSQVLHTQYF.

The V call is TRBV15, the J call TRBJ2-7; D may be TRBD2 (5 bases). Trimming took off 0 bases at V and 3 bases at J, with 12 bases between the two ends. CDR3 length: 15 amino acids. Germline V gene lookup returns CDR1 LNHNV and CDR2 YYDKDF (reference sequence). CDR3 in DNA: TGTGCCACCAGCAGAGATCATGGAGGTGGCTACGAGCAGTACTTC. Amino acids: CATSRDHGGGYEQYF.

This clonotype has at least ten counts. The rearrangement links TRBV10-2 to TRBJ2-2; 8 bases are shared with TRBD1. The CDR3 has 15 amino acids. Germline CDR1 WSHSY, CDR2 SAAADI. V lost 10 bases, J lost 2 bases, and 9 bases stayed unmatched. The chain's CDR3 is CATSRGQGNTGELFF. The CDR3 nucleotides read TGCGCCACCTCACGAGGACAGGGAAACACCGGGGAGCTGTTTTTT.

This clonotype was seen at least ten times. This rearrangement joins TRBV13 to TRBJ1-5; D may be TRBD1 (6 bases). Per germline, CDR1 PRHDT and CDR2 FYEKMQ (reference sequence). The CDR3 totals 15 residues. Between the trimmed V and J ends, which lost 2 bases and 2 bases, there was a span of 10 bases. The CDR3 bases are TGTGCCAGCAGCTTAAGGGGACAAGGCAATCAGCCCCAGCATTTT. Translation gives CASSLRGQGNQPQHF.

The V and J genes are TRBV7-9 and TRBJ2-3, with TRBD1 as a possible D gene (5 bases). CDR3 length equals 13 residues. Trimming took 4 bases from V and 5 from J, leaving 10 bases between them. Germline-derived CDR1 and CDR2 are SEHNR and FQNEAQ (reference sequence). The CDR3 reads CASSYAGIDTQYF. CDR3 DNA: TGTGCCAGCAGCTACGCAGGGATAGATACGCAGTATTTT.

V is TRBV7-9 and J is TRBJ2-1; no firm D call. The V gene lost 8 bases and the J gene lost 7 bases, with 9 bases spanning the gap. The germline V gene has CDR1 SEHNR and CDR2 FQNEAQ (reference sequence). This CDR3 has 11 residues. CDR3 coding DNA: TGTGCCAGCCTGGGCCGGAATGAGCAGTTCTTC. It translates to CASLGRNEQFF.

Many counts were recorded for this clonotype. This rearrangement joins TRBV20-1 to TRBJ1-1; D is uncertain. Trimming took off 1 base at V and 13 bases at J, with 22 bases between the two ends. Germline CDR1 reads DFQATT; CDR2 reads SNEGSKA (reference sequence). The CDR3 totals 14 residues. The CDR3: CSARALLEPPWGFF. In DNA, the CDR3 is TGCAGTGCTAGAGCCCTCCTTGAGCCGCCCTGGGGTTTCTTT.

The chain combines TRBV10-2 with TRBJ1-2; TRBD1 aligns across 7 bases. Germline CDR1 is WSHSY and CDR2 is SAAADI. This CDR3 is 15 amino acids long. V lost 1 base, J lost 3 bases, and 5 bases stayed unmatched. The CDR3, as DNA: TGCGCCAGCAGTGAGTTTCGGGGACAGCACTATGGCTACACCTTC. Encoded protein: CASSEFRGQHYGYTF.

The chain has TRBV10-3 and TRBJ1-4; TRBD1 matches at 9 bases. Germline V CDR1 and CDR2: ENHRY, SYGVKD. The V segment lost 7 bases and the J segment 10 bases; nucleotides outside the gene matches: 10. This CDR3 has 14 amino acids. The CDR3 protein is CAIMGQGGDGKLFF. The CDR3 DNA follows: TGTGCCATCATGGGACAGGGAGGGGATGGAAAACTGTTTTTT.

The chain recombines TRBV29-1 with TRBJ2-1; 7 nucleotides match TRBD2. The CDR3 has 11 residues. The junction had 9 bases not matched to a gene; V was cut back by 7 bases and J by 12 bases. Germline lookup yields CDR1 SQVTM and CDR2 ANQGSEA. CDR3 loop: CSARAGMGQFF. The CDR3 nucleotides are TGCAGCGCCCGAGCGGGGATGGGGCAGTTCTTC.